One and the same sample provided the 10 T cell receptor beta chains below, sequenced in a study of blood T cell repertoires in COVID-19. Profiled with immunoSEQ multiplex PCR; TCRdb holds only in-frame clones, not every one. The sample lists some 300,000 clones, about 90% seen once, with less than 2% in the top ten. What was sequenced was peripheral blood. These receptors all stem from a woman in her twenties or thirties with COVID-19, enrolled during active disease.

The V gene is TRBV27, the J gene TRBJ2-7; possible D gene TRBD1, 5 bases. Germline CDR1 MNHEY, CDR2 SMNVEV (reference sequence). Trimming shortened V by 5 bases and J by 2 bases, and 13 bases separated the two germline ends. The CDR3 loop spans 14 amino acids. Here the CDR3 DNA reads TGTGCCAGCAGTCAAACAGGAGCCCCCTACGAGCAGTACTTC. This gives the protein CASSQTGAPYEQYF.

The rearrangement uses TRBV14 and TRBJ1-2; no clear D gene. Germline-derived CDR1 and CDR2 are SGHDN and FVKESK. V was shortened by 4 bases and J by 8 bases, with 8 bases between the two germline ends. The CDR3 totals 11 residues. This chain's CDR3 is CASSLTGGYTF. As DNA, the CDR3 is TGTGCCAGCAGCCTGACGGGAGGCTACACCTTC. Based on the CDR3 plus reference TRBV14 and TRBJ1-2, the full variable domain is EAGVTQFPSHSVIEKGQTVTLRCDPISGHDNLYWYRRVMGKEIKFLLHFVKESKQDESGMPNNRFLAERTGGTYSTLKVQPAELEDSGVYFCASSLTGGYTFGSGTRLTVV.

The chain uses TRBV6-2 or TRBV6-3 and TRBJ2-2; the D gene is possibly TRBD1 (6 bases). V was trimmed by 5 bases and J by 5 bases, leaving 15 bases between them. Germline CDR1 MNHEY, CDR2 SVGEGT. The CDR3 extends over 15 amino acids. The CDR3: CASSLQGSTTGELFF. As DNA, the CDR3 is TGTGCCAGCAGTCTACAGGGATCGACTACCGGGGAGCTGTTTTTT.

The gene calls are TRBV7-2 and TRBJ1-6; D might be TRBD1 (6 bases). With 1 base removed from V and 10 bases from J, the gap between germline ends came to 8 bases. Germline V gene lookup returns CDR1 SGHTA and CDR2 FQGNSA. There are 13 residues in the CDR3. CDR3: CASSLVQGSPLHF. CDR3 nucleotides: TGTGCCAGCAGCTTAGTCCAGGGGTCACCCCTCCACTTT.

This chain joins TRBV2 and TRBJ2-5, with TRBD2 identical over 12 bases. J was trimmed by 2 bases and V by 1 base; bases with no gene match: 5. The CDR3 is made up of 17 amino acids. CDR1 is SNHLY, CDR2 FYNNEI, per germline. In nucleotides, the CDR3 is TGTGCCAGCAGTGAAGGGCTAGCGGGGGGGATACAAGAGACCCAGTACTTC. It is translated as CASSEGLAGGIQETQYF.

The chain links TRBV18 to TRBJ2-3; D is possibly TRBD1 (6 bases). The CDR3 spans 14 residues. The ends were cut back, 4 bases at V and 0 bases at J, with 8 bases in the middle. Germline values: CDR1 KGHSH, CDR2 LQKENI. The CDR3 loop is CASSQGVSTDTQYF. Written as DNA, the CDR3 is TGTGCCAGCTCACAGGGGGTAAGCACAGATACGCAGTATTTT.

J is TRBJ2-3 and V is TRBV9; TRBD2 matches at 7 bases. Germline-derived CDR1 and CDR2 are SGDLS and YYNGEE. The CDR3 consists of 16 residues. J gave up 3 bases and V 2 bases, and 9 bases lay outside the gene matches. The CDR3 loop reads CASSVSGGLGTDTQYF. CDR3 coding DNA: TGTGCCAGCAGCGTGTCGGGGGGTCTCGGGACAGATACGCAGTATTTT.

This rearrangement joins TRBV24-1 to TRBJ2-5; D may be TRBD1 (6 bases). The V gene's germline CDR1 is KGHDR and CDR2 SFDVKD. V shed 8 bases and J shed 4 bases, with 13 bases lying between them. This CDR3 is 13 amino acids long. As DNA, the CDR3 is TGTGCCACCAAACAGGGAGTCGGAGAGACCCAGTACTTC. Translating gives CATKQGVGETQYF.

The rearrangement joins TRBV29-1 to TRBJ1-1; possibly TRBD1 for D (6 bases). The CDR3 spans 14 residues. Trimming took 6 bases from V and 2 from J, leaving 16 bases between them. The germline V gene has CDR1 SQVTM and CDR2 ANQGSEA. CDR3 amino acids: CSVGQRLTNTEAFF. CDR3 DNA: TGCAGCGTCGGACAGCGACTGACCAACACTGAAGCTTTCTTT.

The chain carries TRBV5-6 and TRBJ2-3, with 12 positions matching TRBD2. CDR3 size: 19 residues. Germline lookup yields CDR1 SGHDT and CDR2 YYEEEE. V lost 3 bases to trimming and J lost 0 bases; unmatched junction nucleotides: 11. CDR3 residues: CASSSRRGLAGISTDTQYF. The CDR3 DNA reads TGTGCCAGCAGCTCGCGGCGAGGACTAGCGGGGATAAGCACAGATACGCAGTATTTT.